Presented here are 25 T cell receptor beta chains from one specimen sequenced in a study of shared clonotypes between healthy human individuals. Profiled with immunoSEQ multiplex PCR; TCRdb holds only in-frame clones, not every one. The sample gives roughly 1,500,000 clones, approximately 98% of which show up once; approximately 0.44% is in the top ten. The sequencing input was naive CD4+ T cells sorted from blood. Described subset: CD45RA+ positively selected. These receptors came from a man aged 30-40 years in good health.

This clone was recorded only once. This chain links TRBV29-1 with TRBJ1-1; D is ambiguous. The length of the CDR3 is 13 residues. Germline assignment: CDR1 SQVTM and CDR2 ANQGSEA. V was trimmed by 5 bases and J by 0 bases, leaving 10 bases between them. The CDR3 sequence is CSVSIDMNTEAFF. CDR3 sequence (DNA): TGCAGCGTTAGTATAGACATGAACACTGAAGCTTTCTTT.

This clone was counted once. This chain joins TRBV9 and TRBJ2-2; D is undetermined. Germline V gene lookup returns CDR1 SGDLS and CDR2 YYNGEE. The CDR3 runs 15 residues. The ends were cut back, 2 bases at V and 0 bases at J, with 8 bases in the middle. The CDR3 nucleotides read TGTGCCAGCAGCGTCAGCAGGACGAACACCGGGGAGCTGTTTTTT. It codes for CASSVSRTNTGELFF. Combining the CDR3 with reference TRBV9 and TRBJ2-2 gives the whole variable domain DSGVTQTPKHLITATGQRVTLRCSPRSGDLSVYWYQQSLDQGLQFLIQYYNGEERAKGNILERFSAQQFPDLHSELNLSSLELGDSALYFCASSVSRTNTGELFFGEGSRLTVL.

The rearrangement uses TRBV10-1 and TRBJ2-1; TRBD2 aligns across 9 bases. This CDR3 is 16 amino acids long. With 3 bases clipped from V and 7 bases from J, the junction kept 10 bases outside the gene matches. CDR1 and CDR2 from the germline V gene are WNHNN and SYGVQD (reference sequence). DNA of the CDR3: TGCGCCAGCAGTGATCGTGTGGGGCTAGCGGGAAATGAGCAGTTCTTC. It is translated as CASSDRVGLAGNEQFF.

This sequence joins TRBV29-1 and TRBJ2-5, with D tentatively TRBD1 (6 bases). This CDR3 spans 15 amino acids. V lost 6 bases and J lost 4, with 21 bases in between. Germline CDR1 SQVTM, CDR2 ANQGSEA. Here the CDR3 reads CSVDSADSSGETQYF. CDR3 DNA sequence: TGCAGCGTGGATTCCGCGGACAGCTCGGGAGAGACCCAGTACTTC.

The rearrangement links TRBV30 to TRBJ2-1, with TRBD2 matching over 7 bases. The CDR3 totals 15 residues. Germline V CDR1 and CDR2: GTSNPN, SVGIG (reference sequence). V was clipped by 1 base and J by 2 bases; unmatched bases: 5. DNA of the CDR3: TGTGCCTGGAGTGGGGGAGGGTCGGCCTACAATGAGCAGTTCTTC. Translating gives CAWSGGGSAYNEQFF.

The CDR3 loop is CASRKTTGTAYGYTF. CDR3 coding DNA: TGCGCCAGCAGAAAAACTACCGGGACAGCTTATGGCTACACCTTC. This chain connects TRBV10-2 to TRBJ1-2; 7 bases are shared with TRBD1. With V trimmed by 6 bases and J by 5 bases, 12 bases remained unmatched. CDR1 WSHSY and CDR2 SAAADI come from the germline V gene. CDR3 length: 15 residues.

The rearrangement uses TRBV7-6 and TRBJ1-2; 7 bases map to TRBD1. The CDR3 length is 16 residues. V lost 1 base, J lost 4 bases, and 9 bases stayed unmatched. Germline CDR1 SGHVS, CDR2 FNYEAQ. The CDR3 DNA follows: TGTGCCAGCAGCTTAGGGGAAGCGGGACAGACCTATGGCTACACCTTC. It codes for CASSLGEAGQTYGYTF.

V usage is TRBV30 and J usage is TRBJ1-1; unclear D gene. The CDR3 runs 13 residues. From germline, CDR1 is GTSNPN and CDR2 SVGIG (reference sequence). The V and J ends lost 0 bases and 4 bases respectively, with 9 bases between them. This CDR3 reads CAWSVGSGTEAFF. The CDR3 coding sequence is TGTGCCTGGAGTGTCGGCTCGGGCACTGAAGCTTTCTTT.

The CDR3 nucleotides read TGCAGCGTTGAGCGACAAAACAAAAATCATGGCTACACCTTC. It translates to CSVERQNKNHGYTF. The rearrangement joins TRBV29-1 to TRBJ1-2; D not certain. The germline CDR1 and CDR2 sequences are SQVTM and ANQGSEA. The CDR3 covers 14 residues. V lost 3 bases, J lost 6 bases, and 17 bases lay in between.

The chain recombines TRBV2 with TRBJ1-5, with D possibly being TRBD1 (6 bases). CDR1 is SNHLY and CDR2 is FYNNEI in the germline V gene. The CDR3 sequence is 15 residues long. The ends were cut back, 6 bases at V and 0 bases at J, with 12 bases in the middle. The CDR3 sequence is CASRRGRISNQPQHF. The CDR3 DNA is TGTGCCAGCAGAAGGGGGAGGATTAGCAATCAGCCCCAGCATTTT.

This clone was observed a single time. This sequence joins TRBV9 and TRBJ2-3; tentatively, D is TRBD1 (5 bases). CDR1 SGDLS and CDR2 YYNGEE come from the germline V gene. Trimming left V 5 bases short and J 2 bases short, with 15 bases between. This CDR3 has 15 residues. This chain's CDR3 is CASRPGARNTDTQYF. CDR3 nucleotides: TGTGCCAGCAGGCCTGGGGCAAGGAACACAGATACGCAGTATTTT.

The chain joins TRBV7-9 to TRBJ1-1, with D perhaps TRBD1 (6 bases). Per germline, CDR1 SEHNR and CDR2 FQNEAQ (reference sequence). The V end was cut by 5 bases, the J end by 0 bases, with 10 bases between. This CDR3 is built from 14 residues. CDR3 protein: CASSGTLMNTEAFF. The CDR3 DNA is TGTGCCAGCAGCGGGACACTCATGAACACTGAAGCTTTCTTT.

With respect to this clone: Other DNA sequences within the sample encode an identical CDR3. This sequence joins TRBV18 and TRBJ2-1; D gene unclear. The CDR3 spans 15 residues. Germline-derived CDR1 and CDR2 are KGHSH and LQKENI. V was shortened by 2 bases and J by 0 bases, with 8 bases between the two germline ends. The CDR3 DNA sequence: TGTGCCAGCTCACCATCACAGAGCTCCTACAATGAGCAGTTCTTC. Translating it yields CASSPSQSSYNEQFF.

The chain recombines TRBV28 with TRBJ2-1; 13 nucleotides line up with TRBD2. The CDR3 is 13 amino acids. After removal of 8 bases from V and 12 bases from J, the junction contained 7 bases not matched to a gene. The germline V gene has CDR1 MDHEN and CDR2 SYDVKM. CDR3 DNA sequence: TGTGCCAGCTGGGGACTAGCGGGATCGGGGCAGTTCTTC. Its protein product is CASWGLAGSGQFF.

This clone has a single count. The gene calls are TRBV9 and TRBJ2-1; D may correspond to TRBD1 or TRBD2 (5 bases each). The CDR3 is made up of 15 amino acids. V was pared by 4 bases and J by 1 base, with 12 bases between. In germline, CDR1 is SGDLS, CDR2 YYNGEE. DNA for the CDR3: TGTGCCAGCAGCCCAGGGAGAGGATCCTACAATGAGCAGTTCTTC. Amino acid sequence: CASSPGRGSYNEQFF.

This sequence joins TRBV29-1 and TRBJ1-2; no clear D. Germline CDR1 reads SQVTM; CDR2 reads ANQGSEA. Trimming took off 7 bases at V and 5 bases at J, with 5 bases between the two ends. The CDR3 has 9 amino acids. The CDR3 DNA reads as TGCAGCGACGGGTATGGCTACACCTTC. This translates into CSDGYGYTF. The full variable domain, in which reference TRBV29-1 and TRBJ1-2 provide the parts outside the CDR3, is SAVISQKPSRDICQRGTSLTIQCQVDSQVTMMFWYRQQPGQSLTLIATANQGSEATYESGFVIDKFPISRPNLTFSTLTVSNMSPEDSSIYLCSDGYGYTFGSGTRLTVV.

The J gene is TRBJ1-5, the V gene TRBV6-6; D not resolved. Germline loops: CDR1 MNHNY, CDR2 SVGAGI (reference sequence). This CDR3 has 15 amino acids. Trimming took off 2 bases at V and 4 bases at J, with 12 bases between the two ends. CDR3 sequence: CASSYSRPENQPQHF. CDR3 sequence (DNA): TGTGCCAGCAGTTACAGTCGCCCGGAAAATCAGCCCCAGCATTTT.

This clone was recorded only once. CDR3 sequence reads: CASSSFGKDQPQHF. CDR3 DNA: TGTGCCAGCTCATCTTTCGGCAAGGATCAGCCCCAGCATTTT. This chain joins TRBV18 and TRBJ1-5; D not resolved. The ends were cut back, 5 bases at V and 5 bases at J, with 13 bases in the middle. CDR1 and CDR2 from the germline V gene are KGHSH and LQKENI. This CDR3 comprises 14 residues.

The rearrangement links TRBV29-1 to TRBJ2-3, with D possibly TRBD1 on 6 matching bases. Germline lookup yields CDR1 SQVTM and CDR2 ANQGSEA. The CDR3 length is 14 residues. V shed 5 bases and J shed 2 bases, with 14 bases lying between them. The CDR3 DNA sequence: TGCAGCGTTCCTGACAGGTCACCCACAGATACGCAGTATTTT. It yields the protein CSVPDRSPTDTQYF.

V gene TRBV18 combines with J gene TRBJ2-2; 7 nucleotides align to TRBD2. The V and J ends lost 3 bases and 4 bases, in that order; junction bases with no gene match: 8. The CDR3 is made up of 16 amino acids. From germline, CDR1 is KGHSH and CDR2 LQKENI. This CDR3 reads CASSPLRREFTGELFF. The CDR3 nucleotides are TGTGCCAGCTCACCCTTGAGGCGGGAGTTCACCGGGGAGCTGTTTTTT.

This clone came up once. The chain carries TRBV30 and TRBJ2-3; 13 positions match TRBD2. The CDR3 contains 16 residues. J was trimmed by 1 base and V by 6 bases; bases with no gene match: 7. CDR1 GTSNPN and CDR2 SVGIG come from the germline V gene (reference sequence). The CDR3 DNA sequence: TGTGCCTGTGGACTAGCGGGAGTGATGGGCACAGATACGCAGTATTTT. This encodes CACGLAGVMGTDTQYF.

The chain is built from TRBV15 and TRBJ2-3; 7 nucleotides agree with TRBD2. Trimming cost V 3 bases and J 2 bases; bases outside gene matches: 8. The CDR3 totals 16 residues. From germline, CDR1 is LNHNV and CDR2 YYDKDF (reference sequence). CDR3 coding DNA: TGTGCCACCAGCAGCGAGACTAGCATACCCACAGATACGCAGTATTTT. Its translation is CATSSETSIPTDTQYF. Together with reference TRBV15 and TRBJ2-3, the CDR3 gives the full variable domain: DAMVIQNPRYQVTQFGKPVTLSCSQTLNHNVMYWYQQKSSQAPKLLFHYYDKDFNNEADTPDNFQSRRPNTSFCFLDIRSPGLGDTAMYLCATSSETSIPTDTQYFGPGTRLTVL.

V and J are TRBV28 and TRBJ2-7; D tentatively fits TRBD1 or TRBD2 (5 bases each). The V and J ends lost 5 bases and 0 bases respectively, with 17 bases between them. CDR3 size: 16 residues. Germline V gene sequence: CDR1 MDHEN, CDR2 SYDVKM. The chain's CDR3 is CASSPAGRGYSYEQYF. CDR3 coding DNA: TGTGCCAGCAGTCCCGCCGGTCGGGGCTACTCCTACGAGCAGTACTTC.

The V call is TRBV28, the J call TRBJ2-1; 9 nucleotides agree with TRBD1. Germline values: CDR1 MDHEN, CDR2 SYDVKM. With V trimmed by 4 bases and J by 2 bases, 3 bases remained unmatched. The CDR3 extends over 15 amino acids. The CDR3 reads CASSSGTGPYNEQFF. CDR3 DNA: TGTGCCAGCAGTTCCGGGACAGGGCCCTACAATGAGCAGTTCTTC.

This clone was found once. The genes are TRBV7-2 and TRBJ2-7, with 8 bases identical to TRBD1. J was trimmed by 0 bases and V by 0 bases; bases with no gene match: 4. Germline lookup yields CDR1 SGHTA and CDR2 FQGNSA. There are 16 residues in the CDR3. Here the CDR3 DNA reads TGTGCCAGCAGCTTAGCGGGACAGGTAAACTCCTACGAGCAGTACTTC. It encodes CASSLAGQVNSYEQYF.